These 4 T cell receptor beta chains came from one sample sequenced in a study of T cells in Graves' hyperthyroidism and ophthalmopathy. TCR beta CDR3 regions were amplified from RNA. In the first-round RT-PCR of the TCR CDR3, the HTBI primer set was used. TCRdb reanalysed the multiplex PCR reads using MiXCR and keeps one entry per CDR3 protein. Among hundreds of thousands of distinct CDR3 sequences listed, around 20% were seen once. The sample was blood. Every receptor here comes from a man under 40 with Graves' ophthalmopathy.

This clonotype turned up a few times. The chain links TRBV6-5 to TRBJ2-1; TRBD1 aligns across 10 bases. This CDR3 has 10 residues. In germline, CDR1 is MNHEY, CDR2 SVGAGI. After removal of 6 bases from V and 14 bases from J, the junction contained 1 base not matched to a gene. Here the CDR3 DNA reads TGTGCCAGCAGGGGGACAGGGGAGTTCTTC. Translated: CASRGTGEFF.

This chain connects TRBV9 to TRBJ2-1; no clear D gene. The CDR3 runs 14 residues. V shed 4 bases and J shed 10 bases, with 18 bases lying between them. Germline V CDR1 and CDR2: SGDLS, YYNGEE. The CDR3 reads CASSTSKVGPEQFF. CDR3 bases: TGTGCCAGCAGCACTTCGAAGGTCGGGCCCGAGCAGTTCTTC.

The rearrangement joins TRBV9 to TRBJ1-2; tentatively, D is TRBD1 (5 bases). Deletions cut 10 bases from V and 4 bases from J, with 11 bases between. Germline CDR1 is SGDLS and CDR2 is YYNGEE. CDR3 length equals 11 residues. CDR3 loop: CASGLGYGYTF. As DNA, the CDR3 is TGTGCCTCAGGGTTGGGCTATGGCTACACCTTC.

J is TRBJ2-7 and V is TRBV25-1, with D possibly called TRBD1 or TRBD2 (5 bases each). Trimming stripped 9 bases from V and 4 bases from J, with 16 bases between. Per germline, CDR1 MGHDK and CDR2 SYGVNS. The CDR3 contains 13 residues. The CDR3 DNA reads TGTGCCAGTTTCGGGACCACCAATTACGAGCAGTACTTC. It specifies CASFGTTNYEQYF.